This is a list of T cell receptor beta chains from one sample in a study of shared clonotypes between healthy human individuals. TCRdb's table, derived via immunoSEQ multiplex PCR, lists solely in-frame clones and lacks some. The sample lists hundreds of thousands of clones; approximately 74% were seen once. The sequenced sample was memory CD4+ T cells sorted from blood. These receptors originate from a woman aged 25-40 years in good health. Each CDR3 is given with its conserved first and last residue. Each record gives: clone size, D gene, J gene, V gene, CDR3 protein, CDR3 DNA. A D gene is named only where the DNA matches it firmly. Clone size, where shown, is once, few, many, or a class for clones that have expanded.

. . TRBJ2-1 TRBV9 CASSLDGDSRYEQFF TGTGCCAGCAGCCTAGATGGGGACTCCCGATATGAGCAGTTCTTC
. . TRBJ2-7 TRBV21-1 CASSIGRGDSYEQYF TGTGCCAGCAGTATAGGGAGGGGAGACTCCTACGAGCAGTACTTC
. . TRBJ2-2 TRBV9 CASSVGGQRPDAGELFF TGTGCCAGCAGCGTAGGAGGCCAGCGCCCGGACGCCGGGGAGCTGTTTTTT
. . TRBJ2-1 TRBV7-6 CASSLEGPKIYNEQFF TGTGCCAGCAGCTTAGAAGGTCCAAAGATTTACAATGAGCAGTTCTTC
. . TRBJ1-2 TRBV5-4 CASSLVGSSNYGYTF TGTGCCAGCAGCTTGGTCGGCAGTTCAAACTATGGCTACACCTTC
few TRBD1 TRBJ1-1 TRBV2 CASSARTGLYTEAFF TGTGCCAGCAGCGCTAGGACAGGGCTGTACACTGAAGCTTTCTTT
. . TRBJ2-1 TRBV29-1 CSGISYNEQFF TGCAGCGGGATTTCCTACAATGAGCAGTTCTTC
. . TRBJ1-5 TRBV28 CASRKTLNNQPQHF TGTGCCAGCAGAAAGACACTAAACAATCAGCCCCAGCATTTT
once . TRBJ2-7 TRBV28 CASSITGQRNYEQYF TGTGCCAGCAGTATCACAGGACAGAGAAACTACGAGCAGTACTTC
. . TRBJ2-7 TRBV7-9 CASSPSGKSSYEQYF TGTGCCAGCAGTCCCAGCGGAAAGAGCTCCTACGAGCAGTACTTC